The clone carrying this T cell receptor (beta chain) was counted many times. The target antigen is unknown. Germline lookup yields CDR1 MNHEY and CDR2 SVGAGI. With 0 bases removed from V and 0 bases from J, the gap between germline ends came to 17 bases. The CDR3 has 19 amino acids. The data stem from a study of neurological immune-mediated disorders. Via MiXCR, TCRdb re-called the 5' RACE reads, giving one row per CDR3 protein. Of 95,000 to 150,000 distinct CDR3 sequences in the sample, more than 2.5% were seen once. Study-level points and caveats: According to phylogenetic grouping, one related-CDR3 cluster, a possible signature, contained the repertoires of 18 of 34 multiple sclerosis patients.

The chain recombines TRBV6-5 with TRBJ1-4; D possibly corresponds to TRBD1 (5 bases). The clonotype was recovered from a woman aged 30 to 39 with multiple sclerosis. Sequencing was performed on PBMCs. CDR3 sequence reads: CASSYSKGAAEATNEKLFF. The CDR3, as DNA: TGTGCCAGCAGTTACTCAAAAGGGGCTGCAGAAGCAACTAATGAAAAACTGTTTTTT.